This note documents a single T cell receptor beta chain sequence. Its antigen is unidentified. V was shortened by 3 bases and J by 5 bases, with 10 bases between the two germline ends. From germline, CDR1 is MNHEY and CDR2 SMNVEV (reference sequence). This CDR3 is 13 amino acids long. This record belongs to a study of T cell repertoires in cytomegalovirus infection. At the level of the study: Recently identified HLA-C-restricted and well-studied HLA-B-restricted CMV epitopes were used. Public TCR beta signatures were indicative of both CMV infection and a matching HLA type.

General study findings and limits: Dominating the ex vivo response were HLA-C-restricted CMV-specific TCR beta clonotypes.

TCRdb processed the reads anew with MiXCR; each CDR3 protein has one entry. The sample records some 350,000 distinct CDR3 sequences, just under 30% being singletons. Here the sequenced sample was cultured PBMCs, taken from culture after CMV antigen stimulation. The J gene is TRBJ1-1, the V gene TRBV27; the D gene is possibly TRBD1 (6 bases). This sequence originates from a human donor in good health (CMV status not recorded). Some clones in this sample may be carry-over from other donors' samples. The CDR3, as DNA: TGTGCCAGCAGTTTTTCAGGGGTAACTGAAGCTTTCTTT. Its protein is CASSFSGVTEAFF.